Only one count was recorded for the clone carrying this TCR beta chain. The target antigen is unknown. Time point indicated: cycle 4 day 1 (C4D1), after about 6 weeks of nivolumab. Every patient had relapsed following autologous stem cell transplantation, and cohorts differed in brentuximab vedotin exposure. CD4+ T cells were purified from thawed PBMCs by negative selection. Sequencing was performed with immunoSEQ multiplex PCR; in TCRdb, only in-frame clones are kept and a portion is missing. The sample lists 27,000 or so clones; 85% were seen once. This entry is derived from a study of PD-1 blockade in classical Hodgkin lymphoma. Study observations and caveats: Factors driving the repertoire differences, possibly disease activity or prior therapy, remain undefined.

There are 12 residues in the CDR3. V was shortened by 4 bases and J by 0 bases, with 4 bases between the two germline ends. Germline lookup yields CDR1 MDHEN and CDR2 SYDVKM. The V call is TRBV28, the J call TRBJ2-7; D not certain. The sequence was collected from a human donor with classical Hodgkin lymphoma. The sample was CD4+ T cells from blood, taken before the fourth cycle of nivolumab. DNA for the CDR3: TGTGCCAGCAGTTCCAGCTCCTACGAGCAGTACTTC. It yields the protein CASSSSSYEQYF. Together with reference TRBV28 and TRBJ2-7, the CDR3 gives the full variable domain: DVKVTQSSRYLVKRTGEKVFLECVQDMDHENMFWYRQDPGLGLRLIYFSYDVKMKEKGDIPEGYSVSREKKERFSLILESASTNQTSMYLCASSSSSYEQYFGPGTRLTVT.